Listed here are 25 T cell receptor beta chains from one sample, sequenced in a study of blood T cell repertoires in COVID-19. Generated by immunoSEQ multiplex PCR, the TCRdb table keeps only in-frame clones and is missing some. The table records more than 250,000 clones, about 83% of them present only once. The source material was peripheral blood. These receptors were obtained from a woman in her 50s with acute or convalescent COVID-19.

The rearrangement links TRBV10-3 to TRBJ2-5; 9 bases match TRBD2. V was clipped by 7 bases and J by 5 bases; unmatched bases: 14. CDR3 length: 16 amino acids. Germline-derived CDR1 and CDR2 are ENHRY and SYGVKD. The CDR3 nucleotides are TGTGCCATCAACCGAGAGGCGGGAGGGCCTCGGGAGACCCAGTACTTC. Encoded protein: CAINREAGGPRETQYF.

V usage is TRBV28 and J usage is TRBJ2-7; D is unresolved. The ends were cut back, 6 bases at V and 2 bases at J, with 8 bases in the middle. The CDR3 is 12 amino acids. Germline V gene lookup returns CDR1 MDHEN and CDR2 SYDVKM. CDR3 sequence reads: CASRGLTYEQYF. The CDR3 DNA follows: TGTGCCAGCAGGGGCCTAACCTACGAGCAGTACTTC. The full variable domain, its missing parts supplied by reference TRBV28 and TRBJ2-7, is DVKVTQSSRYLVKRTGEKVFLECVQDMDHENMFWYRQDPGLGLRLIYFSYDVKMKEKGDIPEGYSVSREKKERFSLILESASTNQTSMYLCASRGLTYEQYFGPGTRLTVT.

The chain recombines TRBV28 with TRBJ2-1; TRBD2 aligns across 13 bases. The germline gives CDR1 MDHEN, CDR2 SYDVKM. V trimming: 3 bases; J trimming: 2 bases; junction bases outside the gene matches: 4. The CDR3 length is 17 residues. CDR3 bases: TGTGCCAGCAGTTTTCCGGGACTAGCGGGACCCTACAATGAGCAGTTCTTC. Its translation is CASSFPGLAGPYNEQFF. Full variable domain (missing parts from reference TRBV28 and TRBJ2-1): DVKVTQSSRYLVKRTGEKVFLECVQDMDHENMFWYRQDPGLGLRLIYFSYDVKMKEKGDIPEGYSVSREKKERFSLILESASTNQTSMYLCASSFPGLAGPYNEQFFGPGTRLTVL.

This sequence joins TRBV4-3 and TRBJ1-1; D is unresolved. The V end was cut by 1 base, the J end by 4 bases, with 16 bases between. The CDR3 consists of 16 residues. CDR1 LGHNA and CDR2 YSLEER come from the germline V gene. The CDR3 DNA follows: TGCGCCAGCAGCCAAGGAATCCGTGGGTTAGCCACTGAAGCTTTCTTT. Translated: CASSQGIRGLATEAFF.

The chain has TRBV27 and TRBJ1-1, with D hard to call. V lost 5 bases to trimming and J lost 5 bases, with 12 bases between them. Germline values: CDR1 MNHEY, CDR2 SMNVEV (reference sequence). This CDR3 is built from 13 residues. The CDR3 loop reads CASSIRSRTEAFF. The CDR3 DNA reads TGTGCCAGCAGTATACGGTCGAGGACTGAAGCTTTCTTT.

This chain uses TRBV5-1 with TRBJ1-6; 7 bases match TRBD1. The CDR3 consists of 15 residues. Germline V gene sequence: CDR1 SGHRS, CDR2 YFSETQ. J lost 8 bases, V lost 4 bases, and 9 bases had no gene match. This CDR3 is CASSPRQGVDSPLHF. CDR3 sequence (DNA): TGCGCCAGCAGCCCCCGGCAGGGGGTCGATTCACCCCTCCACTTT.

The V and J genes are TRBV6-1 and TRBJ2-2; TRBD2 agrees at 12 bases. J gave up 0 bases and V 4 bases, and 3 bases lay outside the gene matches. Germline V gene sequence: CDR1 MNHNS, CDR2 SASEGT. This CDR3 is built from 17 residues. This CDR3 is CASSAWTSGTNTGELFF. CDR3 nucleotides: TGTGCCAGCAGTGCCTGGACTAGCGGGACGAACACCGGGGAGCTGTTTTTT.

The V call is TRBV6-4, the J call TRBJ1-2, with D perhaps matching TRBD1 (6 bases). The CDR3 runs to 14 residues. Looked up from germline, CDR1 is MRHNA and CDR2 is SNTAGT. With 6 bases removed from V and 1 base from J, the gap between germline ends came to 12 bases. The CDR3 coding sequence is TGTGCCAGCAGCCCAGGACAGAATAACTATGGCTACACCTTC. Its protein product is CASSPGQNNYGYTF.

The rearrangement joins TRBV3-1 (or the pseudogene TRBV3-2) to TRBJ1-5, with D uncertain. Per the germline V gene, CDR1 is LGHDT and CDR2 is YNNKEL (reference sequence). CDR3 length equals 14 residues. The V gene lost 3 bases and the J gene lost 4 bases, with 10 bases spanning the gap. DNA of the CDR3: TGTGCCAGCAGCCAGATGGGCGGGAATCAGCCCCAGCATTTT. This codes for CASSQMGGNQPQHF.

This clone has just one count. The V and J genes are TRBV11-2 and TRBJ2-7; possible D gene TRBD1, 6 bases. This CDR3 comprises 15 residues. Germline V lookup: CDR1 SGHAT, CDR2 FQNNGV. V was cut by 5 bases and J by 2 bases, with 16 bases left in between. The CDR3 region has the DNA TGTGCCAGCAGCCGGAGGACAGCCGGCCCCTACGAGCAGTACTTC. As protein: CASSRRTAGPYEQYF.

This rearrangement joins TRBV15 to TRBJ2-7; tentative D call: TRBD1 (6 bases). V lost 2 bases and J lost 3, with 11 bases in between. CDR1 and CDR2 from the germline V gene are LNHNV and YYDKDF (reference sequence). The CDR3 is made up of 14 amino acids. The CDR3 region is CATSRLGHLYEQYF. The CDR3 nucleotides read TGTGCCACCAGCAGATTGGGACACCTCTACGAGCAGTACTTC.

On this clone: Other DNA sequences within the sample encode an identical CDR3. This rearrangement joins TRBV7-3 to TRBJ2-5, with 12 bases lining up with TRBD2. CDR1 is SGHTA, CDR2 FQGTGA, per germline. This CDR3 has 14 residues. V dropped 5 bases and J dropped 5; count of bases not matched to a gene: 3. Here the CDR3 DNA reads TGTGCCAGCAGCCCCGGGACTAGCGGGGAGACCCAGTACTTC. The encoded protein is CASSPGTSGETQYF.

This clone was found once. The V and J genes are TRBV5-1 and TRBJ2-1; TRBD1 aligns across 9 bases. Germline CDR1 reads SGHRS; CDR2 reads YFSETQ. V lost 4 bases, J lost 8 bases, and 7 bases stayed unmatched. The CDR3 loop spans 14 amino acids. CDR3 coding DNA: TGCGCCAGCAGCCCCGGGACAGGGTACGATGAGCAGTTCTTC. The encoded protein is CASSPGTGYDEQFF.

CDR3 protein: CASNPGQNNSPLHF. DNA for the CDR3: TGTGCCAGCAACCCTGGACAGAATAATTCACCCCTCCACTTT. The V call is TRBV7-9, the J call TRBJ1-6, with D possibly TRBD1 on 6 matching bases. Trimming pared 7 bases from V and 5 bases from J, leaving 12 bases between. The length of the CDR3 is 14 residues. Germline CDR1 and CDR2: SEHNR and FQNEAQ (reference sequence).

V usage is TRBV25-1 and J usage is TRBJ1-4; D gene unclear. The V gene's germline CDR1 is MGHDK and CDR2 SYGVNS. The CDR3 contains 15 residues. Trimming removed 3 bases from V and 3 bases from J, with 11 bases in between. Here the CDR3 DNA reads TGTGCCAGCAGTGATGAACGCGGGCCTAATGAAAAACTGTTTTTT. It is translated as CASSDERGPNEKLFF. Combining the CDR3 with reference TRBV25-1 and TRBJ1-4 gives the whole variable domain EADIYQTPRYLVIGTGKKITLECSQTMGHDKMYWYQQDPGMELHLIHYSYGVNSTEKGDLSSESTVSRIRTEHFPLTLESARPSHTSQYLCASSDERGPNEKLFFGSGTQLSVL.

The V gene is TRBV29-1, the J gene TRBJ1-1; D is perhaps TRBD1 (5 bases). This CDR3 region has 13 residues. V lost 4 bases and J 5 bases, leaving 14 bases between the germline ends. CDR1 is SQVTM, CDR2 ANQGSEA, per germline. The CDR3 coding sequence is TGCAGCGTTGGTCTCAGGGAAGGGACTGAAGCTTTCTTT. This sequence encodes CSVGLREGTEAFF.

On this clone itself: Other nucleotide sequences in the sample specify the same CDR3. The CDR3 is CASSLGAGNTEAFF. CDR3 nucleotides: TGTGCCAGCAGCTTAGGAGCCGGGAACACTGAAGCTTTCTTT. The chain recombines TRBV7-9 with TRBJ1-1; D is uncertain. Germline lookup yields CDR1 SEHNR and CDR2 FQNEAQ (reference sequence). The germline V and J ends were trimmed by 1 base and 1 base, with 7 bases remaining between them. This CDR3 is built from 14 residues. The complete variable domain, with remaining parts taken from reference TRBV7-9 and TRBJ1-1, reads DTGVSQNPRHKITKRGQNVTFRCDPISEHNRLYWYRQTLGQGPEFLTYFQNEAQLEKSRLLSDRFSAERPKGSFSTLEIQRTEQGDSAMYLCASSLGAGNTEAFFGQGTRLTVV.

This chain uses TRBV6-2 or TRBV6-3 with TRBJ1-5; 8 nucleotides align to TRBD1. Trimming took 6 bases from V and 5 from J; bases not matched to a gene: 12. CDR3 size: 16 residues. Germline lookup yields CDR1 MNHEY and CDR2 SVGEGT. CDR3 sequence reads: CASRYRTGRIDQPQHF. CDR3 nucleotides: TGTGCCAGCAGATACAGGACAGGGCGGATTGATCAGCCCCAGCATTTT.

This clone came up a few times. V usage is TRBV5-1 and J usage is TRBJ1-4; possible D gene TRBD1, 5 bases. The germline CDR1 and CDR2 sequences are SGHRS and YFSETQ. The V gene lost 0 bases and the J gene lost 7 bases, with 16 bases spanning the gap. The CDR3 sequence is 16 residues long. This chain's CDR3 is CASSLESGRDGEKLFF. CDR3 nucleotides: TGCGCCAGCAGCTTGGAGTCAGGGAGGGACGGTGAAAAACTGTTTTTT.

V gene TRBV28 combines with J gene TRBJ1-1, with D unresolved. The ends were cut back, 5 bases at V and 3 bases at J, with 13 bases in the middle. This CDR3 region has 14 residues. CDR1 is MDHEN and CDR2 is SYDVKM in the germline V gene. The CDR3 DNA sequence: TGTGCCAGCAGTATACTAGGGCTGGACACTGAAGCTTTCTTT. Translated: CASSILGLDTEAFF.

The V and J genes are TRBV4-1 and TRBJ2-7; 8 bases map to TRBD1. The CDR3 contains 15 residues. In germline, CDR1 is MGHRA, CDR2 YSYEKL. J gave up 3 bases and V 1 base, and 5 bases lay outside the gene matches. The CDR3 loop is CASSQVGDRGYEQYF. The DNA of the CDR3 is TGCGCCAGCAGCCAAGTCGGTGACAGGGGCTACGAGCAGTACTTC.

The chain has TRBV4-1 and TRBJ2-1, with 13 bases fitting TRBD2. CDR3 size: 16 residues. CDR1 is MGHRA and CDR2 is YSYEKL in the germline V gene. The V gene end was trimmed by 4 bases and the J gene end by 10 bases; junction bases not matched to a gene: 10. In DNA, the CDR3 is TGCGCCAGCAGCCCCTGGACTAGCGGGAGTTTCGGGGAGCAGTTCTTC. It encodes CASSPWTSGSFGEQFF.

The V and J genes are TRBV5-5 and TRBJ2-5; no clear D gene. V gave up 2 bases and J gave up 5 bases, with 10 bases separating them. Germline V CDR1 and CDR2: SGHKS, YYEKEE (reference sequence). The CDR3 spans 13 residues. CDR3 nucleotide sequence: TGTGCCAGCAGCTTTGACTGGCCGGAGACCCAGTACTTC. Residues: CASSFDWPETQYF.

The chain employs TRBV4-1 and TRBJ1-6; TRBD1 aligns across 7 bases. The V segment lost 4 bases and the J segment 7 bases; nucleotides outside the gene matches: 7. This CDR3 has 15 amino acids. CDR1 is MGHRA, CDR2 YSYEKL, per germline. The CDR3 DNA follows: TGCGCCAGCAGCCCGGGACAGCGTCCCAATTCACCCCTCCACTTT. This translates into CASSPGQRPNSPLHF.

Only a few counts were recorded for this clone. The chain links TRBV30 to TRBJ1-2; D is unresolved. This CDR3 comprises 17 residues. Germline V gene lookup returns CDR1 GTSNPN and CDR2 SVGIG (reference sequence). V lost 0 bases and J 0 bases, leaving 17 bases between the germline ends. CDR3 coding DNA: TGTGCCTGGAGTGTGTGGATCCGCGGTTCGACTAACTATGGCTACACCTTC. It yields the protein CAWSVWIRGSTNYGYTF.